The rows below give T cell receptor beta chains drawn from one sample of a study of T cell responses to AZD1222 COVID-19 vaccine. Assay: immunoSEQ multiplex PCR; the TCRdb copy retains only in-frame clones and omits some. Seen here are 95,000 to 110,000 clones, 89% observed once, and the top ten hold around a sixth. Here the sequenced sample was peripheral blood, taken on day 0 of AZD1222 vaccination. The source is an adult in good health. The CDR3 runs from the conserved cysteine through the conserved F or W. D genes are given only for firm matches. Clone sizes are given selectively: once, few, many, or a class where the clone is expanded.

V: TRBV6-5
J: TRBJ1-4
D: .
length: 16
size: .
CDR3: CASSYSQGSTNEKLFF
DNA: TGTGCCAGCAGTTACTCCCAGGGGTCCACTAATGAAAAACTGTTTTTT

V: TRBV18
J: TRBJ1-6
D: .
length: 15
size: .
CDR3: CASSPLDPEEAPLHF
DNA: TGTGCCAGCTCACCTTTAGACCCCGAGGAGGCACCCCTCCACTTT

V: TRBV7-7
J: TRBJ2-1
D: .
length: 16
size: .
CDR3: CASSQEGVGGYNEQFF
DNA: TGTGCCAGCAGCCAGGAGGGGGTTGGGGGTTACAATGAGCAGTTCTTC

V: TRBV5-8
J: TRBJ2-3
D: TRBD2
length: 18
size: .
CDR3: CASSVPGLAGGSTDTQYF
DNA: TGTGCCAGCAGCGTGCCGGGACTAGCGGGGGGTAGCACAGATACGCAGTATTTT

V: TRBV7-9
J: TRBJ1-1
D: .
length: 13
size: .
CDR3: CASSRTRDTEAFF
DNA: TGTGCCAGCAGCCGCACTCGGGACACTGAAGCTTTCTTT

V: TRBV2
J: TRBJ2-7
D: TRBD1
length: 14
size: once
CDR3: CASSDGTGIGEQYF
DNA: TGTGCCAGCAGTGACGGGACAGGGATAGGCGAGCAGTACTTC

V: TRBV11-2
J: TRBJ2-5
D: .
length: 18
size: .
CDR3: CASSLAHYRWGTLKTQYF
DNA: TGTGCCAGCAGCTTAGCTCATTACCGGTGGGGGACTTTGAAGACCCAGTACTTC

V: TRBV2
J: TRBJ2-7
D: .
length: 12
size: once
CDR3: CASSQTGYEQYF
DNA: TGTGCCAGCAGTCAGACAGGCTACGAGCAGTACTTC

V: TRBV18
J: TRBJ1-1
D: TRBD1
length: 17
size: .
CDR3: CASSPFTGGSLGTEAFF
DNA: TGTGCCAGCTCACCTTTCACAGGGGGCAGCCTAGGGACTGAAGCTTTCTTT

V: TRBV12-5
J: TRBJ2-7
D: TRBD1
length: 12
size: .
CDR3: CASGWTGGEQYF
DNA: TGTGCTAGTGGTTGGACAGGGGGCGAGCAGTACTTC

V: TRBV27
J: TRBJ1-2
D: .
length: 12
size: .
CDR3: CASSFPGGGYTF
DNA: TGTGCCAGCAGTTTCCCGGGCGGGGGCTACACCTTC

V: TRBV7-8
J: TRBJ1-6
D: TRBD1
length: 19
size: .
CDR3: CASSSGQGVRFVYNSPLHF
DNA: TGTGCCAGCAGCTCGGGACAGGGGGTACGATTCGTCTATAATTCACCCCTCCACTTT

V: TRBV5-1
J: TRBJ1-2
D: .
length: 15
size: .
CDR3: CASSAENIANYGYTF
DNA: TGCGCCAGCAGCGCAGAGAACATAGCTAACTATGGCTACACCTTC